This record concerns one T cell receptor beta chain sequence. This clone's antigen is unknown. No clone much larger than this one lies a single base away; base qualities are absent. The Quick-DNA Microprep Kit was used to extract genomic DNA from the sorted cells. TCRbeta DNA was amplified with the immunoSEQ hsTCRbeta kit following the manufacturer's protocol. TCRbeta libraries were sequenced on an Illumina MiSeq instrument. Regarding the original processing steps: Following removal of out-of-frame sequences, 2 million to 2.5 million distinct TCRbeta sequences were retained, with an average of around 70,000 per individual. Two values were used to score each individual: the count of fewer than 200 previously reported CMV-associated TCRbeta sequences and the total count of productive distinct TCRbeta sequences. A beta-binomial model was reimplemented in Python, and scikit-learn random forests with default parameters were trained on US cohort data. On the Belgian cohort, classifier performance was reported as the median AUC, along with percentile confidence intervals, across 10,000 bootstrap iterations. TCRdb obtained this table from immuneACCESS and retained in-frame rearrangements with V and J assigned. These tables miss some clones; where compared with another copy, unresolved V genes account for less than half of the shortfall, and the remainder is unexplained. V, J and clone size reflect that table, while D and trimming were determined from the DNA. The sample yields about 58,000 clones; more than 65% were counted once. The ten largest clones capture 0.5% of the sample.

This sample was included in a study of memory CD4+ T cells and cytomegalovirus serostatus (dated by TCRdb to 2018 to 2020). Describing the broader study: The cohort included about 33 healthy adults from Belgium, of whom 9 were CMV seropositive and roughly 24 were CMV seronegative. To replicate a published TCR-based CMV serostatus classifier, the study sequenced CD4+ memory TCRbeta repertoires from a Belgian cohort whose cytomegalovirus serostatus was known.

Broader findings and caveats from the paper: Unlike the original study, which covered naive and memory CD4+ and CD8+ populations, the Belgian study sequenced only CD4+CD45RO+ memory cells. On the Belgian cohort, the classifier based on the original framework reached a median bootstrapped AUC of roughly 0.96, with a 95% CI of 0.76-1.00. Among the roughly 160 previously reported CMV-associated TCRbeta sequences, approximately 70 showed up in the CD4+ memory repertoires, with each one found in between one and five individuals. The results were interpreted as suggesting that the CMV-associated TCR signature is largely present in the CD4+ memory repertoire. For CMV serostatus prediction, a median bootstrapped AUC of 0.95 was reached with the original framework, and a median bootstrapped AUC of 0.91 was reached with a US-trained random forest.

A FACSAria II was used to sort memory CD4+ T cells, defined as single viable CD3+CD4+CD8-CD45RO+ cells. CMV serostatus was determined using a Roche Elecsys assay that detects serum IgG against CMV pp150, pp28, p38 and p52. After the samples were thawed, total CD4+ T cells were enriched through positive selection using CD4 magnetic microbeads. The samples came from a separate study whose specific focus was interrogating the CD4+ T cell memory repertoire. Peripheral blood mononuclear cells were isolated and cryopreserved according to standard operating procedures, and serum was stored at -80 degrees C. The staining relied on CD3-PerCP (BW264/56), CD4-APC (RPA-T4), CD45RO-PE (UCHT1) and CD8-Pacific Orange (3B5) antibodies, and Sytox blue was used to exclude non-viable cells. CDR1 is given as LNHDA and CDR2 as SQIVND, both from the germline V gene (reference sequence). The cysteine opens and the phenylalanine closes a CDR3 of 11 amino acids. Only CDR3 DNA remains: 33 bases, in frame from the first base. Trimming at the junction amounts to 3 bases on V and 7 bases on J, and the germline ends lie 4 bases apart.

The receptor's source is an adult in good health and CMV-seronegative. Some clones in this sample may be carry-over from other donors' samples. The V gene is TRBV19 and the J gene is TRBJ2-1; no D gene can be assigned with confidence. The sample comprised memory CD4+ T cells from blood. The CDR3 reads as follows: CASSMGNEQFF. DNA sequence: TGTGCCAGTAGTATGGGGAATGAGCAGTTCTTC.